This TCR beta chain came from a study of beta chain features in type 1 diabetes. For the study at large: Researchers looked at approximately 110,000,000 sorted cells across all samples.

Stem cell-like memory, regulatory, central memory and naive CD4+ cells were sorted via CD45RO/CCR7/CD25/CD127/CD95/CD27. Study results and caveats: Type 1 diabetes patients showed a moderate but significant shortening of TCRB CDR3s in all four CD4+ subsets. In the patient group, naive, central memory and Treg TCRB repertoires seemed more alike than in the healthy donor group.

In regard to this clone: As yet, its antigen is unknown.

All of the isolated RNA was reverse transcribed, so expressed TCRB transcripts were sequenced. Here immunoSEQ multiplex PCR was the method, and the copy in TCRdb shows in-frame clones only, minus some. Among roughly 180,000 clones listed, about 13% were seen once. Sample: central memory CD4+ T cells from blood. The sequence was obtained from a woman younger than 30 in good health.

This chain's CDR3 is CASSPRLAVTQETQYF. The CDR3, as DNA: TGTGCCAGCAGCCCGAGACTAGCGGTAACCCAAGAGACCCAGTACTTC. This chain joins TRBV11-2 and TRBJ2-5; TRBD2 matches 9 bases. V was pared by 5 bases and J by 1 base, with 8 bases of the junction left unmatched. Germline V gene data show CDR1 as SGHAT and CDR2 as FQNNGV. The CDR3 extends over 16 amino acids. Combining the CDR3 with reference TRBV11-2 and TRBJ2-5 gives the whole variable domain EAGVAQSPRYKIIEKRQSVAFWCNPISGHATLYWYQQILGQGPKLLIQFQNNGVVDDSQLPKDRFSAERLKGVDSTLKIQPAKLEDSAVYLCASSPRLAVTQETQYFGPGTRLLVL.